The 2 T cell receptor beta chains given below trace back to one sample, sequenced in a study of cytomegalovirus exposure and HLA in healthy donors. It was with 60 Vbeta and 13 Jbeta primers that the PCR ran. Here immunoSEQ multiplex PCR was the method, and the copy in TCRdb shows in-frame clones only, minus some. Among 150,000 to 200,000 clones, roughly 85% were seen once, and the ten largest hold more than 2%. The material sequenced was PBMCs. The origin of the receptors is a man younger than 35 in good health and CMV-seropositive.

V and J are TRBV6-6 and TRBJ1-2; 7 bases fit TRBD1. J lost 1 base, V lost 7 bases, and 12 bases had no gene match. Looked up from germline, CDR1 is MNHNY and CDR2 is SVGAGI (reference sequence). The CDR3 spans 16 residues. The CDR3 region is CASKLRQGDGNYGYTF. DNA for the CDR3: TGTGCCAGCAAACTTAGACAGGGAGACGGTAACTATGGCTACACCTTC.

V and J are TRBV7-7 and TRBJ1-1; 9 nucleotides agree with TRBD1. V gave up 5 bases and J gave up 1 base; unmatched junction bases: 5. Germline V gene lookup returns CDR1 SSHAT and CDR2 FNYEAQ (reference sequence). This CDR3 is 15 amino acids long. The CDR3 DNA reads TGTGCCAGCAGCGCCTTGACAGGGGGGAACACTGAAGCTTTCTTT. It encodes CASSALTGGNTEAFF. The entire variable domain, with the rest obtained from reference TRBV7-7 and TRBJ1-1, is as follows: GAGVSQSPRYKVTKRGQDVTLRCDPISSHATLYWYQQALGQGPEFLTYFNYEAQPDKSGLPSDRFSAERPEGSISTLTIQRTEQRDSAMYRCASSALTGGNTEAFFGQGTRLTVV.